These 27 T cell receptor beta chains originate from one sample sequenced in a study of T cells in Graves' hyperthyroidism and ophthalmopathy. From RNA transcripts, TCR beta CDR3 regions were amplified. Using the HTBI primer set, a first-round RT-PCR was run on the TCR CDR3. TCRdb reprocessed the multiplex PCR reads via MiXCR and lists one record per CDR3 protein. The sample has approximately 400,000 distinct CDR3 sequences, less than 20% seen once. The specimen sequenced was blood. The origin of the receptors is a woman under 30 with Graves' hyperthyroidism.

This sequence joins TRBV20-1 and TRBJ1-5, with D hard to call. Germline lookup yields CDR1 DFQATT and CDR2 SNEGSKA (reference sequence). This CDR3 has 13 amino acids. V was pared by 3 bases and J by 5 bases, with 11 bases between. CDR3 amino acids: CSASEAEYQPQHF. Here the CDR3 DNA reads TGCAGTGCTAGCGAGGCAGAGTATCAGCCCCAGCATTTT.

Ten or more counts support this clonotype. The chain joins TRBV5-1 to TRBJ2-1, with TRBD2 matching 10 bases. The CDR3 extends over 15 amino acids. V lost 5 bases and J lost 2; bases outside the gene matches: 4. Germline CDR1 and CDR2: SGHRS and YFSETQ. The CDR3 coding sequence is TGCGCCAGCAGACCCGGGACTAGCGCCTACAATGAGCAGTTCTTC. Encoded protein: CASRPGTSAYNEQFF. The full variable domain, rest sourced from reference TRBV5-1 and TRBJ2-1, is KAGVTQTPRYLIKTRGQQVTLSCSPISGHRSVSWYQQTPGQGLQFLFEYFSETQRNKGNFPGRFSGRQFSNSRSEMNVSTLELGDSALYLCASRPGTSAYNEQFFGPGTRLTVL.

This clonotype has ten or more counts. The rearrangement joins TRBV20-1 to TRBJ1-5; TRBD1 matches at 7 bases. CDR3 length: 14 residues. Germline V gene data show CDR1 as DFQATT and CDR2 as SNEGSKA (reference sequence). With V trimmed by 5 bases and J by 4 bases, 8 bases remained unmatched. The DNA of the CDR3 is TGCAGTGCTTCGGACAGGCAGTTTAATCAGCCCCAGCATTTT. Its protein is CSASDRQFNQPQHF.

At least ten counts were recorded for this clonotype. This chain uses TRBV12-5 with TRBJ2-2; 7 bases match TRBD2. Losses at the gene ends were 5 bases for V and 4 bases for J; bases not matched to a gene: 13. From germline, CDR1 is LGHNT and CDR2 FRNRAP. The CDR3 length is 17 residues. The CDR3 nucleotides are TGTGCTAGTGGTCTTGAATGGCGCGGGAGCGGCACCGGGGAGCTGTTTTTT. Translated, it gives CASGLEWRGSGTGELFF. Combining the CDR3 with reference TRBV12-5 and TRBJ2-2 gives the whole variable domain DARVTQTPRHKVTEMGQEVTMRCQPILGHNTVFWYRQTMMQGLELLAYFRNRAPLDDSGMPKDRFSAEMPDATLATLKIQPSEPRDSAVYFCASGLEWRGSGTGELFFGEGSRLTVL.

This clonotype was seen at least ten times. The chain employs TRBV2 and TRBJ1-1, with D perhaps matching TRBD1 (5 bases). The ends were cut back, 3 bases at V and 4 bases at J, with 12 bases in the middle. The length of the CDR3 is 14 residues. Germline V gene data show CDR1 as SNHLY and CDR2 as FYNNEI. The CDR3 DNA sequence: TGTGCCAGCAGTGATACTGGGGCCGGCACTGAAGCTTTCTTT. It translates to CASSDTGAGTEAFF.

This clonotype appeared many times. The chain recombines TRBV15 with TRBJ2-1; 8 nucleotides align to TRBD2. The J segment lost 2 bases and the V segment lost 0 bases, leaving 6 bases of the junction unmatched. Germline loops: CDR1 LNHNV, CDR2 YYDKDF (reference sequence). This CDR3 has 17 residues. CDR3 sequence: CATSRDRVSGAYNEQFF. The CDR3 DNA follows: TGTGCCACCAGCAGAGATCGAGTTAGCGGGGCCTACAATGAGCAGTTCTTC.

The sample holds many counts of this clonotype. The chain joins TRBV9 to TRBJ2-1; D is perhaps TRBD2 (5 bases). Trimming pared 4 bases from V and 0 bases from J, leaving 14 bases between. This CDR3 region has 16 residues. CDR1 SGDLS and CDR2 YYNGEE come from the germline V gene. CDR3 sequence: CASSSRTYSSYNEQFF. The CDR3 coding sequence is TGTGCCAGCAGCTCGCGGACTTACAGCTCCTACAATGAGCAGTTCTTC.

V and J are TRBV5-5 and TRBJ2-2, with 9 positions matching TRBD1. This CDR3 contains 16 residues. Germline V gene data show CDR1 as SGHKS and CDR2 as YYEKEE (reference sequence). J lost 3 bases, V lost 3 bases, and 6 bases had no gene match. CDR3 region: CASSSSGTGYTGELFF. The CDR3, as DNA: TGTGCCAGCAGCTCGTCCGGGACAGGGTACACCGGGGAGCTGTTTTTT.

V is TRBV9 and J is TRBJ2-3, with 10 bases aligning to TRBD1. The germline V gene has CDR1 SGDLS and CDR2 YYNGEE. Unmatched junction bases numbered 11, after V lost 2 bases and J lost 2 bases. The CDR3 contains 18 residues. CDR3 coding DNA: TGTGCCAGCAGCGTGACCCTAGAGACAGGGGGCCTCACAGATACGCAGTATTTT. It encodes CASSVTLETGGLTDTQYF.

The chain links TRBV9 to TRBJ1-6; 8 bases are a match to TRBD1. V gave up 3 bases and J gave up 11 bases; unmatched junction bases: 13. The V gene's germline CDR1 is SGDLS and CDR2 YYNGEE. This CDR3 spans 16 amino acids. CDR3 region: CASSAVQGGSVAPLHF. DNA for the CDR3: TGTGCCAGCAGCGCCGTACAGGGGGGTTCAGTAGCACCCCTCCACTTT. Full variable domain (outside the CDR3, taken from reference TRBV9 and TRBJ1-6): DSGVTQTPKHLITATGQRVTLRCSPRSGDLSVYWYQQSLDQGLQFLIQYYNGEERAKGNILERFSAQQFPDLHSELNLSSLELGDSALYFCASSAVQGGSVAPLHFGNGTRLTVT.

This clonotype was observed a handful of times. V gene TRBV27 combines with J gene TRBJ1-6, with D unresolved. The CDR3 spans 12 residues. Germline assignment: CDR1 MNHEY and CDR2 SMNVEV (reference sequence). The V gene lost 1 base and the J gene lost 8 bases, with 3 bases spanning the gap. Here the CDR3 reads CASSLLDSPLHF. The CDR3 coding sequence is TGTGCCAGCAGTTTATTAGATTCACCCCTCCACTTT.

The table lists this clonotype with a few counts. This chain joins TRBV5-6 and TRBJ2-1; D not resolved. The CDR3 runs 15 residues. The V gene lost 4 bases and the J gene lost 8 bases, with 19 bases spanning the gap. Germline V gene sequence: CDR1 SGHDT, CDR2 YYEEEE. CDR3 sequence: CASSPKDDQGHEQFF. The CDR3 DNA is TGTGCCAGCAGCCCAAAGGATGACCAAGGTCATGAGCAGTTCTTC.

Remarks on this clonotype: In this CDR3 the conserved last residue, phenylalanine or tryptophan, is missing, so a read error is likely. The chain carries TRBV24-1 and TRBJ2-1, with D perhaps assigned TRBD1 or TRBD2 (6 bases each). This CDR3 has 17 residues. The germline V and J ends were trimmed by 1 base and 4 bases, with 16 bases remaining between them. Germline V gene data show CDR1 as KGHDR and CDR2 as SFDVKD. In DNA form, the CDR3 reads TGTGCCACCAGTGATTTAGGAGGGGGTCAGGTTTACAATGAGCAGTTCCTC. This encodes CATSDLGGGQVYNEQFL.

This clonotype has ten or more counts. The V and J genes are TRBV11-2 and TRBJ2-1, with D tentatively TRBD2 (5 bases). CDR1 is SGHAT, CDR2 FQNNGV, per germline. The CDR3 extends over 15 amino acids. V was shortened by 3 bases and J by 4 bases, with 13 bases between the two germline ends. CDR3 region: CASSFFEGSYNEQFF. The CDR3 DNA is TGTGCCAGCAGCTTTTTTGAGGGTTCGTACAATGAGCAGTTCTTC.

V usage is TRBV6-2 or TRBV6-3 and J usage is TRBJ2-3, with D hard to call. The CDR3 sequence is 14 residues long. Deletions cut 6 bases from V and 0 bases from J, with 10 bases between. Germline V gene lookup returns CDR1 MNHEY and CDR2 SVGEGT. The CDR3 nucleotides are TGTGCCAGCAGAGACCTCACTAGCACAGATACGCAGTATTTT. It encodes CASRDLTSTDTQYF.

This clonotype was counted at least ten times. The V and J genes are TRBV20-1 and TRBJ2-3, with TRBD1 matching 9 bases. The CDR3 runs to 14 residues. The V and J ends lost 3 bases and 4 bases, in that order; junction bases with no gene match: 5. Germline V gene data show CDR1 as DFQATT and CDR2 as SNEGSKA (reference sequence). The CDR3 region has the DNA TGCAGTGCTAGCGGGACAGGGAAAGCAGATACGCAGTATTTT. Its protein product is CSASGTGKADTQYF.

The chain has TRBV24-1 and TRBJ2-3; 10 bases are shared with TRBD2. The V gene end was trimmed by 3 bases and the J gene end by 5 bases; junction bases not matched to a gene: 7. This CDR3 spans 16 amino acids. Germline CDR1 and CDR2: KGHDR and SFDVKD. The CDR3 protein is CATSDPLAGGVDTQYF. In DNA form, the CDR3 reads TGTGCCACCAGTGATCCCTTAGCGGGAGGAGTAGATACGCAGTATTTT.

This clonotype was counted between two and nine times. The J gene is TRBJ2-6, the V gene TRBV2, with D unclear. This CDR3 is built from 14 residues. Germline V gene data show CDR1 as SNHLY and CDR2 as FYNNEI. With 3 bases removed from V and 8 bases from J, the gap between germline ends came to 11 bases. The CDR3 coding sequence is TGTGCCAGCAGTGACGGCGTCCCGACCAACGTCCTGACTTTC. This gives the protein CASSDGVPTNVLTF.

This clonotype has ten or more counts. This chain uses TRBV6-1 with TRBJ2-2, with D possibly being TRBD1 (6 bases). Germline V lookup: CDR1 MNHNS, CDR2 SASEGT. Between the trimmed V and J ends, which lost 6 bases and 0 bases, there was a span of 11 bases. CDR3 length equals 15 residues. In DNA form, the CDR3 reads TGTGCCAGCAGACTAGACAGGTCGAACACCGGGGAGCTGTTTTTT. It codes for CASRLDRSNTGELFF.

This clonotype was observed many times. This chain links TRBV10-3 with TRBJ1-2; 9 bases match TRBD1. V gave up 10 bases and J gave up 3 bases; unmatched junction bases: 9. CDR1 and CDR2 from the germline V gene are ENHRY and SYGVKD. The length of the CDR3 is 14 residues. The CDR3 sequence: CATKGTGPDYGYTF. In DNA, the CDR3 is TGTGCCACGAAAGGGACAGGGCCGGACTATGGCTACACCTTC.

The chain couples TRBV5-5 to TRBJ1-1, with TRBD1 as a possible D gene (6 bases). Trimming shortened V by 1 base and J by 7 bases, and 14 bases separated the two germline ends. Germline V gene sequence: CDR1 SGHKS, CDR2 YYEKEE (reference sequence). This CDR3 has 14 amino acids. CDR3 region: CASSLLTGWDEAFF. The CDR3 DNA follows: TGTGCCAGCAGCTTGCTTACAGGGTGGGATGAAGCTTTCTTT.

The CDR3 spells CASSFNSASGAVVDNEQFF. The CDR3 DNA follows: TGTGCCAGCAGCTTTAATTCTGCTAGCGGGGCGGTTGTTGACAATGAGCAGTTCTTC. The chain combines TRBV7-9 with TRBJ2-1; 9 bases are shared with TRBD2. Trimming took 3 bases from V and 5 from J; bases not matched to a gene: 17. Germline V lookup: CDR1 SEHNR, CDR2 FQNEAQ (reference sequence). This CDR3 is 19 amino acids long.

The chain combines TRBV6-1 with TRBJ2-2; the D is unclear. The CDR3 has 17 amino acids. V was pared by 4 bases and J by 0 bases, with 15 bases between. In germline, CDR1 is MNHNS, CDR2 SASEGT. This CDR3 is CASSGSVDGPNTGELFF. For the CDR3, the DNA is TGTGCCAGCAGTGGAAGTGTGGACGGGCCGAACACCGGGGAGCTGTTTTTT.

The table lists this clonotype with a few counts. V usage is TRBV20-1 and J usage is TRBJ2-3; tentative D call: TRBD2 (6 bases). V dropped 0 bases and J dropped 2 bases, with 12 bases sitting between them. This CDR3 is built from 15 residues. Germline V gives CDR1 DFQATT, CDR2 SNEGSKA (reference sequence). In DNA form, the CDR3 reads TGCAGTGCTAGAGAGACGGAGGGCGCCACAGATACGCAGTATTTT. The encoded protein is CSARETEGATDTQYF.

V and J are TRBV6-2 or TRBV6-3 and TRBJ1-1; 7 bases are shared with TRBD1. CDR3 length equals 14 residues. V gave up 4 bases and J gave up 6 bases; unmatched junction bases: 8. CDR1 and CDR2 (germline): MNHEY, SVGEGT. CDR3 amino acids: CASSFVRGRPEAFF. As DNA, the CDR3 is TGTGCCAGCAGTTTCGTCAGGGGGAGGCCTGAAGCTTTCTTT.

With regard to this clonotype: Sequence at one end of the junction differs from germline and may be a read error. V is TRBV5-8 and J is TRBJ1-1, with a weak D call TRBD1 (6 bases). This CDR3 spans 15 amino acids. CDR1 SGHTS and CDR2 YDEGEE come from the germline V gene. CDR3 DNA: TGTGCCAGCAGCTTGGGTTTTCAGGGGAACACTGGAGCTTTCTTT. Amino acids: CASSLGFQGNTGAFF.

The chain employs TRBV13 and TRBJ1-5; the D gene is possibly TRBD1 (5 bases). Germline values: CDR1 PRHDT, CDR2 FYEKMQ (reference sequence). V lost 2 bases, J lost 0 bases, and 23 bases lay in between. This CDR3 spans 20 amino acids. The CDR3 bases are TGTGCCAGCAGCTTATCTCCGGGACCACACGAAACAAATAGCAATCAGCCCCAGCATTTT. Protein sequence: CASSLSPGPHETNSNQPQHF.